The 23 T cell receptor beta chains below were found in one sample sequenced in a study of post-analysis software for immune sequencing data. Regarding the study as a whole: Five or six TRBV segments, TRBV5-6, TRBV5-1 and TRBV20-1 among them, were found more frequent in patients than controls.

Built from TCR beta cDNA, the libraries had unique molecular identifiers in them. TCRdb ran MiXCR on the PCR reads and lists one entry per CDR3 protein. The top ten hold over 10% of the sample, which has over 300,000 distinct CDR3 sequences, roughly 30% seen once. No antigen has been assigned to these receptors. The sample taken for sequencing was blood. These receptor sequences come from a girl under 18 with multiple sclerosis.

A word on this clonotype: This could be a read error, since a much larger clone is one nucleotide away. The chain links TRBV27 to TRBJ2-7, with D perhaps given as TRBD1 or TRBD2 (6 bases each). The CDR3 is made up of 12 amino acids. CDR1 MNHEY and CDR2 SMNVEV come from the germline V gene (reference sequence). With 5 bases removed from V and 6 bases from J, the gap between germline ends came to 11 bases. The CDR3 reads CASSVGGGEQYF. The DNA for the CDR3 is TGTGCCAGCAGTGTAGGAGGGGGCGAGCAGTACTTC.

The chain couples TRBV6-2 or TRBV6-3 to TRBJ2-7; TRBD2 matches at 8 bases. The V gene end was trimmed by 11 bases and the J gene end by 8 bases; junction bases not matched to a gene: 8. The CDR3 has 11 amino acids. Germline V gives CDR1 MNHEY, CDR2 SVGEGT. The CDR3 nucleotides are TGTGCCGTCTCAACGGGGGGGCAGCAGTACTTC. Protein product: CAVSTGGQQYF.

The CDR3 is CASSGRGQGNEQFF. In DNA, the CDR3 is TGTGCCAGCAGTGGGCGGGGACAGGGAAACGAGCAGTTCTTC. The genes are TRBV25-1 and TRBJ2-1; 9 bases agree with TRBD1. V was clipped by 4 bases and J by 10 bases; unmatched bases: 8. The CDR3 sequence is 14 residues long. Germline assignment: CDR1 MGHDK and CDR2 SYGVNS.

This clonotype was recorded many times. The chain combines TRBV12-3 or TRBV12-4 with TRBJ2-3; D perhaps matches TRBD2 (5 bases). V lost 5 bases, J lost 2 bases, and 8 bases lay in between. The CDR3 is 13 amino acids. The CDR3: CASSLGVTDTQYF. As DNA, the CDR3 is TGTGCCAGCAGTCTCGGGGTCACAGATACGCAGTATTTT.

The V gene is TRBV20-1, the J gene TRBJ2-2; TRBD1 is a possible D gene (5 bases). The germline V gene encodes CDR1 DFQATT and CDR2 SNEGSKA (reference sequence). Trimming removed 1 base from V and 4 bases from J, with 16 bases in between. The CDR3 loop spans 16 amino acids. CDR3 sequence: CSARVATLGPTGELFF. In DNA, the CDR3 is TGCAGTGCTAGAGTGGCCACCCTGGGGCCCACCGGGGAGCTGTTTTTT.

This clonotype has just a few counts. The CDR3 sequence is CASSFSGASFLNYGYTF. In DNA form, the CDR3 reads TGTGCCAGCAGTTTTTCAGGGGCCAGTTTTCTTAACTATGGCTACACCTTC. The genes are TRBV12-3 or TRBV12-4 and TRBJ1-2; D possibly corresponds to TRBD1 (6 bases). The CDR3 extends over 17 amino acids. Trimming stripped 3 bases from V and 1 base from J, with 18 bases between.

This clonotype was seen only a few times. The chain combines TRBV11-2 with TRBJ2-1, with a weak D call TRBD2 (6 bases). Trimming removed 5 bases from V and 4 bases from J, with 12 bases in between. Germline loops: CDR1 SGHAT, CDR2 FQNNGV. The CDR3 is made up of 14 amino acids. The CDR3 DNA reads TGTGCCAGCAGCACCCCGCGGGATTACAATGAGCAGTTCTTC. Translated, it gives CASSTPRDYNEQFF.

This clonotype was detected a few times. The V and J genes are TRBV6-2 or TRBV6-3 and TRBJ1-1; D perhaps matches TRBD1 (5 bases). V was pared by 0 bases and J by 7 bases, with 12 bases between. The CDR3 is made up of 14 amino acids. The germline V gene has CDR1 MNHEY and CDR2 SVGEGT. DNA of the CDR3: TGTGCCAGCAGTTACTCGGGGACCCAATTTGAAGCTTTCTTT. It translates to CASSYSGTQFEAFF.

The CDR3 bases are TGTGCCAGCAGCTCAGACCTACTAAGGGACAATGAGCAGTTCTTC. Amino acid sequence: CASSSDLLRDNEQFF. The chain has TRBV7-9 and TRBJ2-1, with unresolved D. CDR1 and CDR2 from the germline V gene are SEHNR and FQNEAQ (reference sequence). Trimming removed 4 bases from V and 5 bases from J, with 15 bases in between. The CDR3 loop spans 15 amino acids.

The chain is built from TRBV20-1 and TRBJ2-3; 11 bases fit TRBD2. Germline CDR1 DFQATT, CDR2 SNEGSKA (reference sequence). Unmatched junction bases numbered 13, after V lost 6 bases and J lost 2 bases. The CDR3 runs to 17 residues. Here the CDR3 DNA reads TGCAGTGCGAACCGGCCCGGACTAGCGGGTTTCACAGATACGCAGTATTTT. Amino acid sequence: CSANRPGLAGFTDTQYF.

V is TRBV11-2 and J is TRBJ2-3; D may match TRBD1 or TRBD2 (5 bases each). CDR1 is SGHAT and CDR2 is FQNNGV in the germline V gene. V lost 4 bases and J lost 9, with 20 bases in between. This CDR3 region has 15 residues. CDR3 sequence (DNA): TGTGCCAGCAGCTCCTTGAGGGGTATGAACGGCACGCAGTATTTT. As protein: CASSSLRGMNGTQYF.

The J gene is TRBJ2-3, the V gene TRBV12-3 or TRBV12-4; D tentatively fits TRBD1 or TRBD2 (6 bases each). The length of the CDR3 is 14 residues. V shed 5 bases and J shed 5 bases, with 14 bases lying between them. As DNA, the CDR3 is TGTGCCAGCAGTATCCTCGGGGGCGGAGATACGCAGTATTTT. This gives the protein CASSILGGGDTQYF.

The sample holds many counts of this clonotype. The chain links TRBV5-1 to TRBJ2-7, with D possibly being TRBD2 (5 bases). The CDR3 consists of 12 residues. Germline values: CDR1 SGHRS, CDR2 YFSETQ. The V end lost 2 bases, the J end lost 4 bases, and 7 bases lay between the germline ends. The CDR3 nucleotides are TGCGCCAGCAGCTTTGAGGGTTACGAGCAGTACTTC. Protein product: CASSFEGYEQYF.

The chain couples TRBV6-5 to TRBJ2-7, with no clear D. Germline V gives CDR1 MNHEY, CDR2 SVGAGI. CDR3 length equals 13 residues. V was cut by 7 bases and J by 0 bases, with 10 bases left in between. CDR3 DNA: TGTGCCAGCATTTCCTCAACCTCCTACGAGCAGTACTTC. This codes for CASISSTSYEQYF.

As regards this clonotype: An end of the junction differs from the germline gene, which may be a read error. The chain carries TRBV7-2 and TRBJ2-5; 9 bases fit TRBD2. Germline values: CDR1 SGHTA, CDR2 FQGNSA. This CDR3 is built from 18 residues. The CDR3 loop is CASGLGRGSGGPQETQYF. The CDR3 DNA is TGTGCCAGCGGCTTAGGTAGAGGTAGCGGGGGCCCACAAGAGACCCAGTACTTC.

As for this clonotype: The junction departs from the called germline gene at one end, perhaps through a read error. CDR3 sequence reads: CASSSPLHRDRDSYGQYF. CDR3 sequence (DNA): TGCGCCAGCAGCTCCCCCTTACACCGGGACAGGGACTCCTACGGGCAGTACTTC. The J gene is TRBJ2-7, the V gene TRBV5-1, with 9 positions matching TRBD1. CDR3 length: 18 residues. Germline loops: CDR1 SGHRS, CDR2 YFSETQ.

This clonotype showed up just a few times. The chain employs TRBV28 and TRBJ2-4; possible D gene TRBD1, 6 bases. The CDR3 sequence is 13 residues long. Germline-derived CDR1 and CDR2 are MDHEN and SYDVKM. V lost 3 bases and J 15 bases, leaving 18 bases between the germline ends. CDR3 DNA: TGTGCCAGCAGTTTGGGGGCGCTTGGGAGTGGGTACTTC. Amino acid sequence: CASSLGALGSGYF.

The chain has TRBV13 and TRBJ2-3, with 8 bases identical to TRBD2. The CDR3 loop spans 15 amino acids. Germline CDR1 reads PRHDT; CDR2 reads FYEKMQ (reference sequence). V lost 1 base to trimming and J lost 8 bases; unmatched junction nucleotides: 8. The CDR3 nucleotides are TGTGCCAGCAGCTTAGCCCTAGCGGGCGGGGTTACGCAGTATTTT. This sequence encodes CASSLALAGGVTQYF.

The chain is built from TRBV7-8 and TRBJ2-1; 10 bases match TRBD1. The CDR3 covers 13 residues. V lost 4 bases and J lost 12; bases outside the gene matches: 6. The germline V gene has CDR1 SGHVS and CDR2 FQNEAQ. The CDR3 here is CASSSRDRGLQFF. In DNA, the CDR3 is TGTGCCAGCAGCTCCCGCGACAGGGGGCTGCAGTTCTTC.

This clonotype was seen more than once but under ten times. The chain links TRBV7-8 to TRBJ2-1, with 13 bases matching TRBD2. CDR1 is SGHVS, CDR2 FQNEAQ, per germline. V lost 2 bases to trimming and J lost 9 bases; unmatched junction nucleotides: 1. CDR3 size: 14 residues. The CDR3 nucleotides read TGTGCCAGCAGCTTACGACTAGCGGGGGGTGAGCAGTTCTTC. Amino acid sequence: CASSLRLAGGEQFF.

This clonotype was seen at least ten times. The chain carries TRBV20-1 and TRBJ2-4; 11 bases fit TRBD2. CDR1 and CDR2 (germline): DFQATT, SNEGSKA (reference sequence). The J segment lost 1 base and the V segment lost 1 base, leaving 6 bases of the junction unmatched. This CDR3 spans 17 amino acids. The CDR3 DNA follows: TGCAGTGCTAGAGGACTAGCGGGGAGCCTCGCCAAAAACATTCAGTACTTC. Its translation: CSARGLAGSLAKNIQYF.

The chain employs TRBV11-2 and TRBJ1-1; TRBD1 matches at 8 bases. Germline values: CDR1 SGHAT, CDR2 FQNNGV. V lost 5 bases and J lost 1; bases outside the gene matches: 6. The CDR3 has 15 residues. For the CDR3, the DNA is TGTGCCAGCAGCCCTAGACAGGGGCAGAACACTGAAGCTTTCTTT. Translating gives CASSPRQGQNTEAFF. Combining the CDR3 with reference TRBV11-2 and TRBJ1-1 gives the whole variable domain EAGVAQSPRYKIIEKRQSVAFWCNPISGHATLYWYQQILGQGPKLLIQFQNNGVVDDSQLPKDRFSAERLKGVDSTLKIQPAKLEDSAVYLCASSPRQGQNTEAFFGQGTRLTVV.

The V call is TRBV11-2, the J call TRBJ2-1; D is possibly TRBD2 (6 bases). CDR1 is SGHAT, CDR2 FQNNGV, per germline. This CDR3 comprises 16 residues. Trimming shortened V by 5 bases and J by 4 bases, and 18 bases separated the two germline ends. CDR3 sequence: CASSPSRPTSYNEQFF. CDR3 DNA sequence: TGTGCCAGCAGCCCCTCGCGACCGACTAGTTACAATGAGCAGTTCTTC.